This TCR beta chain came from a study of T cells after yellow fever vaccination. The CDR3 covers 17 residues. Germline V gene sequence: CDR1 SGHTA, CDR2 FQGNSA. V was cut by 1 base and J by 4 bases, with 19 bases left in between. TCRdb used MiXCR to reprocess the 5' RACE reads, holding one entry per CDR3 protein. Here the sample spans about 350,000 distinct CDR3 sequences, around 8.1% being singletons. This clonotype originated in a man aged 18 to 30 who received the YFV17D yellow fever vaccine. This specimen consisted of PBMCs, obtained more than 35 days after the first yellow fever vaccination. The chain recombines TRBV7-2 with TRBJ2-5; D unclear. CDR3 bases: TGTGCCAGCAGCTTAGGGGTCCAGGAATGGGTCGGAGAGACCCAGTACTTC. This gives the protein CASSLGVQEWVGETQYF.